Here is one T cell receptor (beta chain) with its context. Use of 60 Vbeta and 13 Jbeta primers characterized the PCR. Method: immunoSEQ multiplex PCR; TCRdb's copy keeps in-frame clones and lacks some. The table records some 140,000 clones, about four fifths of them present only once. V dropped 5 bases and J dropped 3; count of bases not matched to a gene: 6. The CDR3 loop spans 15 amino acids. Germline lookup yields CDR1 LNHDA and CDR2 SQIVND (reference sequence). The record originates from a study of cytomegalovirus exposure and HLA in healthy donors. The V gene is TRBV19, the J gene TRBJ1-5; 8 positions match TRBD1. Input material: PBMCs. The TCR comes from a woman in her thirties or forties in good health and CMV-seronegative. CDR3 sequence: CASSQDRASNQPQHF. The DNA for the CDR3 is TGTGCCAGTAGTCAGGACAGGGCTTCCAATCAGCCCCAGCATTTT.